This T cell receptor (beta chain) was captured in a study of CD8 T cells in ankylosing spondylitis. A note on this clonotype: Its antigen is still unknown.

General study findings and limits: About 8 highly homologous variants made up a TCR beta motif, and this motif appeared characteristic of ankylosing spondylitis blood. It was reported that disease-linked clones were significantly enriched in matched ankylosing spondylitis synovial fluid.

This CDR3 is 15 amino acids long. V was clipped by 3 bases and J by 6 bases; unmatched bases: 3. Germline V gene data show CDR1 as SGHTA and CDR2 as FQGNSA. It was by quantitative 5'-RACE with molecular barcodes that TCR beta libraries were made. TCRdb independently ran MiXCR on the 5' RACE reads; one entry per CDR3 protein. This sample has fewer than 500,000 distinct CDR3 sequences, with around 20% found just once. The receptor was isolated from a male donor with ankylosing spondylitis. The sequencing sample was made of blood, either unsorted or a sorted T cell fraction (not recorded which). V usage is TRBV7-2 and J usage is TRBJ2-1, with 12 bases lining up with TRBD2. For the CDR3, the DNA is TGTGCCAGCAGCTTTCTACTAGCGGGAGGCAATGAGCAGTTCTTC. As protein: CASSFLLAGGNEQFF.